This entry lists 17 T cell receptor beta chains sequenced from one sample in a study of blood T cell repertoires in COVID-19. This table comes from immunoSEQ multiplex PCR, and its TCRdb copy is limited to in-frame clones, with some not included. The sample has over 250,000 clones; around 87% are singletons. The sequencing input was PBMCs or T cells enriched from blood (not recorded which). These receptors were obtained from a woman aged 18-35 years who had recovered from COVID-19.

The chain joins TRBV4-1 to TRBJ1-1; 8 nucleotides align to TRBD1. Germline lookup yields CDR1 MGHRA and CDR2 YSYEKL. The CDR3 is 15 amino acids. Trimming cost V 5 bases and J 5 bases; bases outside gene matches: 10. DNA of the CDR3: TGCGCCAGCAGCGCTCGCGTGACAGGGGATACTGAAGCTTTCTTT. Amino acid sequence: CASSARVTGDTEAFF.

This chain joins TRBV7-9 and TRBJ2-1, with D uncertain. This CDR3 has 13 residues. V shed 2 bases and J shed 8 bases, with 10 bases lying between them. Germline CDR1 and CDR2: SEHNR and FQNEAQ (reference sequence). The CDR3 is CASSLSQADEQFF. Written as DNA, the CDR3 is TGTGCCAGCAGCTTATCCCAGGCTGATGAGCAGTTCTTC.

The chain carries TRBV7-9 and TRBJ1-2; D is ambiguous. V was cut by 5 bases and J by 7 bases, with 17 bases left in between. CDR3 length: 14 amino acids. Germline V CDR1 and CDR2: SEHNR, FQNEAQ (reference sequence). In nucleotides, the CDR3 is TGTGCCAGCAGCCCAAGAGGAGGGTGGGGTGGCTACACCTTC. Its protein product is CASSPRGGWGGYTF.

This chain connects TRBV5-8 to TRBJ2-3; a possible D gene is TRBD2 (6 bases). V lost 6 bases and J lost 4, with 18 bases in between. The CDR3 is 15 residues long. CDR1 SGHTS and CDR2 YDEGEE come from the germline V gene. CDR3: CASTLGGAHADTQYF. The CDR3, as DNA: TGTGCCAGCACCCTGGGCGGGGCCCACGCAGATACGCAGTATTTT.

The chain is built from TRBV2 and TRBJ2-1; TRBD2 matches 10 bases. The CDR3 is 16 residues long. The V gene's germline CDR1 is SNHLY and CDR2 FYNNEI. V was pared by 6 bases and J by 9 bases, with 14 bases of the junction left unmatched. CDR3 DNA: TGTGCCAGCAGGACCCTCGCGGAGCGGGGGGGTCTTGAGCAGTTCTTC. It is translated as CASRTLAERGGLEQFF.

This sequence joins TRBV27 and TRBJ2-1; 11 bases align to TRBD2. The J segment lost 4 bases and the V segment lost 6 bases, leaving 8 bases of the junction unmatched. The CDR3 extends over 16 amino acids. The germline V gene has CDR1 MNHEY and CDR2 SMNVEV (reference sequence). The CDR3, as DNA: TGTGCCAGCAGCATACATAGCGGGGGGGATTACAATGAGCAGTTCTTC. Translation gives CASSIHSGGDYNEQFF.

This chain uses TRBV7-9 with TRBJ1-1, with no clear D. The CDR3 consists of 14 residues. Trimming stripped 4 bases from V and 2 bases from J, with 11 bases between. The germline CDR1 and CDR2 sequences are SEHNR and FQNEAQ (reference sequence). The CDR3 DNA follows: TGTGCCAGCAGCTCTACAGCACCAAACACTGAAGCTTTCTTT. This encodes CASSSTAPNTEAFF.

The V call is TRBV4-2, the J call TRBJ2-2; 12 bases map to TRBD2. The CDR3 runs 17 residues. V lost 0 bases and J lost 6; bases outside the gene matches: 5. Per the germline V gene, CDR1 is LGHNA and CDR2 is YNFKEQ. CDR3: CASSQDPSGGGAGELFF. The CDR3 nucleotides read TGTGCCAGCAGCCAAGACCCTAGCGGGGGGGGCGCCGGGGAGCTGTTTTTT.

This clone was seen only a few times. This chain connects TRBV4-1 to TRBJ1-5; 9 positions agree with TRBD1. CDR3 length equals 15 residues. In germline, CDR1 is MGHRA, CDR2 YSYEKL. V shed 4 bases, J shed 6 bases, and the junction held 7 bases outside the gene matches. CDR3 nucleotides: TGCGCCAGCAGCCCATTACAGGGACAGGGTCAGCCCCAGCATTTT. Amino acid sequence: CASSPLQGQGQPQHF.

The chain employs TRBV6-5 and TRBJ1-1, with D possibly being TRBD1 (6 bases). Germline lookup yields CDR1 MNHEY and CDR2 SVGAGI. V lost 4 bases and J 1 base, leaving 10 bases between the germline ends. The CDR3 is 14 residues long. CDR3 sequence reads: CASSFDRRNTEAFF. The CDR3 nucleotides read TGTGCCAGCAGTTTTGACAGGAGGAACACTGAAGCTTTCTTT.

The chain carries TRBV2 and TRBJ2-3; no reliable D call. This CDR3 contains 13 residues. Trimming took 4 bases from V and 2 from J, leaving 7 bases between them. Germline V gives CDR1 SNHLY, CDR2 FYNNEI. Here the CDR3 reads CASSVDFTDTQYF. The CDR3 DNA reads TGTGCCAGCAGTGTTGACTTCACAGATACGCAGTATTTT.

Note on this clone: Other DNA variants within this sample encode the same CDR3. This sequence joins TRBV18 and TRBJ1-5; D may be TRBD1 (5 bases). Deletions cut 6 bases from V and 5 bases from J, with 11 bases between. Germline V gene sequence: CDR1 KGHSH, CDR2 LQKENI. The CDR3 length is 13 residues. The CDR3 is CASSQGPDQPQHF. In nucleotides, the CDR3 is TGTGCCAGCTCCCAGGGCCCTGATCAGCCCCAGCATTTT.

A few counts support this clone. Other nucleotide sequences in the sample specify the same CDR3. The rearrangement joins TRBV6-6 to TRBJ1-3; 8 nucleotides align to TRBD1. Germline V gene data show CDR1 as MNHNY and CDR2 as SVGAGI (reference sequence). This CDR3 has 14 residues. With 4 bases clipped from V and 2 bases from J, the junction kept 1 base outside the gene matches. The CDR3 DNA sequence: TGTGCCAGCAGTTTACAGGGGGCTGGAAACACCATATATTTT. Encoded protein: CASSLQGAGNTIYF.

The chain is built from TRBV10-2 and TRBJ2-7, with D perhaps given as TRBD1 or TRBD2 (7 bases each). CDR1 WSHSY and CDR2 SAAADI come from the germline V gene. The V end lost 10 bases, the J end lost 1 base, and 14 bases lay between the germline ends. The CDR3 totals 13 residues. For the CDR3, the DNA is TGCGCCACCAGGGGGGGGCTATCCTACGAGCAGTACTTC. Its translation is CATRGGLSYEQYF.

The chain employs TRBV11-2 and TRBJ2-2; TRBD2 aligns across 12 bases. The junction had 13 bases not matched to a gene; V was cut back by 4 bases and J by 7 bases. The germline gives CDR1 SGHAT, CDR2 FQNNGV. The CDR3 consists of 18 residues. In DNA form, the CDR3 reads TGTGCCAGCAGCTCAGTCCGTCTAGCGGGGGGGCCCGGCGGGGAGCTGTTTTTT. Translation gives CASSSVRLAGGPGGELFF.

The V call is TRBV6-6, the J call TRBJ1-2; D ambiguous. CDR3 length: 13 amino acids. The V end was cut by 4 bases, the J end by 1 base, with 7 bases between. Germline V gene sequence: CDR1 MNHNY, CDR2 SVGAGI (reference sequence). The CDR3 DNA sequence: TGTGCCAGCAGTTCCGGGGTTAACTATGGCTACACCTTC. Translated, it gives CASSSGVNYGYTF.

This chain joins TRBV28 and TRBJ1-1, with 8 nucleotides matching TRBD1. Germline V gives CDR1 MDHEN, CDR2 SYDVKM. The CDR3 consists of 18 residues. V was pared by 2 bases and J by 0 bases, with 11 bases of the junction left unmatched. Here the CDR3 DNA reads TGTGCCAGCAGTTTAGCCAGGGGGCTCGGGAGAATGAACACTGAAGCTTTCTTT. This translates into CASSLARGLGRMNTEAFF.